This entry lists 29 T cell receptor beta chains sequenced from one sample in a study of T-cell reconstitution after alpha-beta-depleted transplantation in children. Unique molecular identifiers were incorporated during preparation of the TCRbeta library. TCRdb itself ran the PCR reads through MiXCR, one entry per CDR3 protein. In the table there are fewer than 250,000 distinct CDR3 sequences, approximately 17% of which are singletons. This sample comprised PBMCs, mostly from graft donor cells, obtained 360 days after TCRalphabeta/CD19-depleted stem cell transplant. All receptors derive from a male patient between 2 and 10 years old who had a stem cell transplant for acute lymphoblastic leukemia, so the T cells may come from the graft donor.

This clonotype has more than one count but fewer than ten. The J gene is TRBJ1-2, the V gene TRBV7-2, with TRBD1 matching 8 bases. The germline V gene has CDR1 SGHTA and CDR2 FQGNSA. The CDR3 length is 15 residues. With V trimmed by 3 bases and J by 4 bases, 7 bases remained unmatched. CDR3 coding DNA: TGTGCCAGCAGCTTCTCGAGACAGGGGAGCTATGGCTACACCTTC. Translated, it gives CASSFSRQGSYGYTF.

In this sample, this clonotype turned up a few times. The chain couples TRBV7-6 to TRBJ2-7; 7 bases line up with TRBD1. This CDR3 spans 15 amino acids. Germline loops: CDR1 SGHVS, CDR2 FNYEAQ. V lost 3 bases to trimming and J lost 0 bases; unmatched junction nucleotides: 5. CDR3 coding DNA: TGTGCCAGCAGCTTTGGGACAGCCCGCTCCTACGAGCAGTACTTC. It is translated as CASSFGTARSYEQYF.

This clonotype turned up a few times. This chain connects TRBV9 to TRBJ2-1, with TRBD2 identical over 12 bases. The CDR3 consists of 16 residues. V was pared by 2 bases and J by 7 bases, with 7 bases of the junction left unmatched. Germline assignment: CDR1 SGDLS and CDR2 YYNGEE. The CDR3, as DNA: TGTGCCAGCAGCGTTGTGACTAGCGGGGGCCGTAATGAGCAGTTCTTC. Its translation: CASSVVTSGGRNEQFF.

This clonotype was observed a handful of times. V gene TRBV12-3 or TRBV12-4 combines with J gene TRBJ2-7, with 12 bases matching TRBD2. The CDR3 loop spans 14 amino acids. V shed 7 bases, J shed 4 bases, and the junction held 5 bases outside the gene matches. CDR3 bases: TGTGCCAGCAAACTAGCGGGGGGATTTTACGAGCAGTACTTC. Its protein product is CASKLAGGFYEQYF.

The rearrangement links TRBV25-1 to TRBJ1-2, with D tentatively TRBD1 (5 bases). Trimming left V 6 bases short and J 0 bases short, with 8 bases between. The CDR3 runs to 13 residues. In germline, CDR1 is MGHDK, CDR2 SYGVNS. The CDR3 is CASSDSSNYGYTF. CDR3 DNA sequence: TGTGCCAGCAGCGACAGCTCTAACTATGGCTACACCTTC.

This clonotype was found a few times. The chain is built from TRBV7-2 and TRBJ2-5; tentatively, D is TRBD1 or TRBD2 (5 bases each). This CDR3 contains 14 residues. Germline CDR1 SGHTA, CDR2 FQGNSA. The V and J ends lost 1 base and 1 base respectively, with 7 bases between them. Here the CDR3 reads CASSLGGIQETQYF. CDR3 coding DNA: TGTGCCAGCAGCTTAGGGGGGATCCAAGAGACCCAGTACTTC.

The rearrangement links TRBV14 to TRBJ1-4; 9 nucleotides match TRBD1. The V and J ends lost 1 base and 7 bases, in that order; junction bases with no gene match: 1. CDR3 length: 14 amino acids. From germline, CDR1 is SGHDN and CDR2 FVKESK. The CDR3 loop is CASSQADRGEKLFF. The CDR3 region has the DNA TGTGCCAGCAGCCAAGCGGACAGGGGTGAAAAACTGTTTTTT.

V is TRBV7-6 and J is TRBJ2-7; D possibly corresponds to TRBD1 (6 bases). Germline CDR1 reads SGHVS; CDR2 reads FNYEAQ. The ends were cut back, 6 bases at V and 3 bases at J, with 18 bases in the middle. The CDR3 sequence is 15 residues long. This CDR3 reads CASSPTGSLFYEQYF. The DNA for the CDR3 is TGTGCCAGCAGTCCAACAGGGTCCCTCTTCTACGAGCAGTACTTC. Using reference TRBV7-6 and TRBJ2-7 for the parts outside the CDR3, the full variable domain is GAGVSQSPRYKVTKRGQDVALRCDPISGHVSLYWYRQALGQGPEFLTYFNYEAQQDKSGLPNDRFSAERPEGSISTLTIQRTEQRDSAMYRCASSPTGSLFYEQYFGPGTRLTVT.

Only a few counts were recorded for this clonotype. The J gene is TRBJ1-2, the V gene TRBV7-9, with 8 bases matching TRBD1. The CDR3 has 13 amino acids. V shed 5 bases and J 6 bases; nucleotides not matched to a gene: 5. The germline V gene has CDR1 SEHNR and CDR2 FQNEAQ (reference sequence). CDR3 sequence: CASSPQGADGYTF. CDR3 coding DNA: TGTGCCAGCAGCCCCCAGGGGGCGGATGGCTACACCTTC.

This clonotype was found a few times. The CDR3, as DNA: TGCAGCGTTGAACCAGGCGGGCTCGACACAGATACGCAGTATTTT. Amino acid sequence: CSVEPGGLDTDTQYF. The rearrangement joins TRBV29-1 to TRBJ2-3; TRBD2 might be the D (5 bases). From germline, CDR1 is SQVTM and CDR2 ANQGSEA. The CDR3 runs 15 residues. V lost 2 bases and J 2 bases, leaving 14 bases between the germline ends.

The table lists this clonotype with a count of one. This rearrangement joins TRBV18 to TRBJ2-5; D is possibly TRBD1 or TRBD2 (6 bases each). Germline lookup yields CDR1 KGHSH and CDR2 LQKENI. The CDR3 is made up of 14 amino acids. V gave up 2 bases and J gave up 7 bases, with 14 bases separating them. In DNA, the CDR3 is TGTGCCAGCTCACCAAGGCGGGACACGGGGACCCAGTACTTC. It specifies CASSPRRDTGTQYF.

This clonotype was detected ten times or more. This chain joins TRBV6-5 and TRBJ1-1, with 10 bases lining up with TRBD1. Looked up from germline, CDR1 is MNHEY and CDR2 is SVGAGI. The CDR3 runs 15 residues. The ends lost 2 bases at V and 3 bases at J; junction bases unmatched: 3. The CDR3 nucleotides read TGTGCCAGCAGTTACCGACAGGGGGCCTACACTGAAGCTTTCTTT. It yields the protein CASSYRQGAYTEAFF.

The rearrangement joins TRBV3-1 to TRBJ2-3, with 7 positions matching TRBD1. This CDR3 is 16 amino acids long. Germline trimming cut 1 base from V and 6 bases from J; bases unmatched to any gene: 10. Germline V lookup: CDR1 LGHDT, CDR2 YNNKEL (reference sequence). This CDR3 reads CASSQAGTAPGDTQYF. CDR3 bases: TGTGCCAGCAGCCAAGCCGGGACAGCGCCAGGGGATACGCAGTATTTT.

V is TRBV12-3 or TRBV12-4 and J is TRBJ2-5; tentatively, D is TRBD2 (5 bases). V gave up 8 bases and J gave up 4 bases, with 17 bases separating them. The CDR3 consists of 14 residues. CDR3 DNA sequence: TGTGCCAGCTGGAGGTGGTCGCTGGGAGAGACCCAGTACTTC. Translation gives CASWRWSLGETQYF.

The V call is TRBV20-1, the J call TRBJ2-5; tentative D call: TRBD2 (6 bases). Trimming stripped 3 bases from V and 4 bases from J, with 12 bases between. CDR3 length equals 13 residues. Per the germline V gene, CDR1 is DFQATT and CDR2 is SNEGSKA (reference sequence). For the CDR3, the DNA is TGCAGTGCTAGGCTGGAGGGCCTAGAGACCCAGTACTTC. Protein sequence: CSARLEGLETQYF.

This clonotype was seen only a few times. The chain recombines TRBV10-2 with TRBJ2-7; unclear D gene. CDR1 and CDR2 (germline): WSHSY, SAAADI. The germline V and J ends were trimmed by 4 bases and 3 bases, with 10 bases remaining between them. The CDR3 is 13 amino acids. CDR3 nucleotide sequence: TGCGCCAGCAGTGGCTTAGGGCACTACGAGCAGTACTTC. Translating gives CASSGLGHYEQYF.

The sample holds a few counts of this clonotype. The V call is TRBV28, the J call TRBJ1-2, with 7 bases lining up with TRBD1. CDR1 and CDR2 from the germline V gene are MDHEN and SYDVKM. V lost 2 bases to trimming and J lost 9 bases; unmatched junction nucleotides: 6. This CDR3 region has 13 residues. The CDR3 sequence is CASSLKGASSYTF. In DNA, the CDR3 is TGTGCCAGCAGTTTAAAGGGGGCGAGTAGCTACACCTTC.

The J gene is TRBJ2-1, the V gene TRBV12-3 or TRBV12-4; 9 nucleotides agree with TRBD2. The CDR3 covers 16 residues. Germline trimming cut 6 bases from V and 2 bases from J; bases unmatched to any gene: 8. The CDR3 coding sequence is TGTGCCAGCAGCCTCATGGCGGGGGGGCCCTACAATGAGCAGTTCTTC. Encoded protein: CASSLMAGGPYNEQFF.

In its sample, this clonotype was seen a few times. This sequence joins TRBV7-8 and TRBJ1-1; 10 bases line up with TRBD1. J gave up 0 bases and V 5 bases, and 9 bases lay outside the gene matches. The germline V gene has CDR1 SGHVS and CDR2 FQNEAQ. This CDR3 is 17 amino acids long. CDR3 in amino acids: CASSLRDRGFLNTEAFF. The CDR3 nucleotides read TGTGCCAGCAGCCTGAGGGACAGGGGCTTTCTGAACACTGAAGCTTTCTTT.

This clonotype appeared many times. The chain carries TRBV7-2 and TRBJ2-5, with 14 bases fitting TRBD2. V lost 5 bases, J lost 5 bases, and 7 bases stayed unmatched. The CDR3 is 16 residues long. The germline V gene encodes CDR1 SGHTA and CDR2 FQGNSA. The CDR3 DNA reads as TGTGCCAGCAGCGAAAGACTAGCGGGGGGGCACGAGACCCAGTACTTC. This sequence encodes CASSERLAGGHETQYF.

This clonotype was seen a few times. V is TRBV2 and J is TRBJ2-7; D is uncertain. CDR1 SNHLY and CDR2 FYNNEI come from the germline V gene. The V end was cut by 2 bases, the J end by 7 bases, with 6 bases between. The CDR3 contains 11 residues. The CDR3 protein is CASSELLEQYF. In DNA, the CDR3 is TGTGCCAGCAGTGAACTGCTAGAGCAGTACTTC.

This rearrangement joins TRBV5-5 to TRBJ1-6; no clear D. The CDR3 spans 13 residues. Germline V gene lookup returns CDR1 SGHKS and CDR2 YYEKEE (reference sequence). V was shortened by 0 bases and J by 8 bases, with 6 bases between the two germline ends. The CDR3 DNA sequence: TGTGCCAGCAGCTTGGATTCTCATTCACCCCTCCACTTT. Protein sequence: CASSLDSHSPLHF.

The chain combines TRBV4-3 with TRBJ2-2; 8 bases agree with TRBD2. The length of the CDR3 is 15 residues. CDR1 and CDR2 (germline): LGHNA, YSLEER. V shed 0 bases and J 9 bases; nucleotides not matched to a gene: 6. The CDR3 is CASSQDSGSSRELFF. DNA for the CDR3: TGCGCCAGCAGCCAAGACAGCGGGAGTTCTAGGGAGCTGTTTTTT.

This rearrangement joins TRBV2 to TRBJ2-2; D may be TRBD1 (5 bases). The V gene's germline CDR1 is SNHLY and CDR2 FYNNEI. The CDR3 has 13 amino acids. The germline V and J ends were trimmed by 6 bases and 7 bases, with 12 bases remaining between them. In DNA form, the CDR3 reads TGTGCCAGCAGCCCCAGGGTTTACGGGGAGCTGTTTTTT. Its protein is CASSPRVYGELFF.

This clonotype has only a few counts. The V and J genes are TRBV11-2 and TRBJ1-2; perhaps TRBD1 as D (6 bases). CDR3 size: 17 residues. CDR1 and CDR2 (germline): SGHAT, FQNNGV. The V end was cut by 4 bases, the J end by 2 bases, with 20 bases between. The CDR3: CASSSRGGAAGNYGYTF. The CDR3 DNA reads TGTGCCAGCAGCTCTCGAGGGGGGGCGGCTGGAAACTATGGCTACACCTTC. The variable domain in full, completed from reference TRBV11-2 and TRBJ1-2, reads EAGVAQSPRYKIIEKRQSVAFWCNPISGHATLYWYQQILGQGPKLLIQFQNNGVVDDSQLPKDRFSAERLKGVDSTLKIQPAKLEDSAVYLCASSSRGGAAGNYGYTFGSGTRLTVV.

This clonotype appeared many times. The CDR3 DNA sequence: TGTGCCAGCAGTCCGGGACAGCGGCATACTGAAGCTTTCTTT. This encodes CASSPGQRHTEAFF. The rearrangement uses TRBV12-3 or TRBV12-4 and TRBJ1-1, with 7 bases that match TRBD1. The V gene end was trimmed by 5 bases and the J gene end by 5 bases; junction bases not matched to a gene: 8. The CDR3 sequence is 14 residues long.

The chain couples TRBV4-2 to TRBJ2-1; D might be TRBD2 (5 bases). The CDR3 is 15 amino acids. Per the germline V gene, CDR1 is LGHNA and CDR2 is YNFKEQ. V was trimmed by 0 bases and J by 7 bases, leaving 13 bases between them. The CDR3 sequence is CASSQEERRGNEQFF. CDR3 nucleotides: TGTGCCAGCAGCCAAGAAGAGAGACGGGGTAATGAGCAGTTCTTC.

This clonotype was observed a few times. The chain uses TRBV5-4 and TRBJ2-5; either TRBD1 or TRBD2 may supply D (5 bases each). Trimming removed 4 bases from V and 0 bases from J, with 13 bases in between. This CDR3 is 15 amino acids long. CDR1 SGHNT and CDR2 YYREEE come from the germline V gene (reference sequence). CDR3 sequence reads: CASSEPPGHQETQYF. The CDR3 DNA reads as TGTGCCAGCAGCGAACCCCCGGGACACCAAGAGACCCAGTACTTC.

The CDR3 region has the DNA TGCGCCAGCAGCTTGACCCCGGGAGAACACACCTTC. This translates into CASSLTPGEHTF. The rearrangement joins TRBV5-1 to TRBJ1-2; D gene unclear. CDR3 length: 12 residues. Germline CDR1 and CDR2: SGHRS and YFSETQ. V lost 1 base, J lost 12 bases, and 13 bases lay in between.